Given below is one T cell receptor (beta chain) in context. No cognate antigen has been identified for it. One base away there is no much larger clone; base qualities are not given. These data come from a study of blood T cell repertoires in COVID-19 (dated by TCRdb to the early 2020s). Broadly, across the study: The collaborator samples originated in the United States, Italy and Spain and spanned the acute and convalescent phases of COVID-19. The material from the prospective study consisted of cDNA or gDNA derived from T cells, B-cell-depleted T cells, or PBMCs. Deeply sampled blood TCRbeta repertoires from subjects exposed to, actively infected with, or recovered from COVID-19 were included in the dataset. A freely available public database, intended as a resource for researchers studying the immune response to SARS-CoV-2, is where the repertoires were released. Samples came from the ongoing ImmuneRACE study (first 160 participants) plus 1,254 subjects from 6 global collaborators. The sample metadata nearly always contained a de-identified subject ID, COVID-19 status, age in years and sex. HLA class I and class II types, where available, came from metadata supplied by the sample provider rather than from assay-based typing.

The immunoSEQ Assay, a bias-controlled multiplex PCR, was used to amplify TCRbeta CDR3 regions from genomic DNA. In the original analysis: The number of nucleated cells in each sample was estimated from the amplification of reference gene primers within the assay. Sequence reads were collapsed and filtered to measure the absolute abundance of every unique TCRbeta CDR3 rearrangement. For each sample, productive Simpson clonality was calculated as the square root of Simpson's diversity index across productive rearrangements. TCRdb took over this immuneACCESS table, retaining in-frame rearrangements with V and J assigned. Such tables are incomplete; in checked studies, under half of the missing clones stem from an unresolved V gene, and the remainder is unexplained. D and trimming come from the DNA, and the V and J calls and clone size come from that table. Counted in this sample were approximately 74,000 clones; about 89% of them appeared once. The top ten constitute 1.9% of the sample.

Whole blood was collected in K2EDTA tubes by collaborating institutions according to the institutions' own protocols. For TCRbeta analysis, collaborators shipped samples as frozen whole blood, isolated PBMCs, or DNA extracted from either of those sample types. The CDR3 numbers 14 residues from cysteine through phenylalanine. The sequence is cut down to CDR3 DNA, 42 bases in frame from base 1. The germline ends are 11 bases apart after V is trimmed by 5 bases and J by 1 base. Taken from the germline V gene, the CDR1 and CDR2 loops are SQVTM and ANQGSEA. What the study reported, not specific to this receptor: How much clinical and demographic metadata was included differed by source and by participant, and the metadata was provided uncurated.

This receptor chain uses TRBV29-1 and TRBJ2-2, with the identity of the D gene unclear. The sequence derives from a woman aged 60-75 years with acute or convalescent COVID-19. Sequenced sample: peripheral blood. The CDR3 is CSVLWARNTGELFF. The DNA sequence follows: TGCAGCGTTTTATGGGCGCGGAACACCGGGGAGCTGTTTTTT.